These T cell receptor beta chains were read from a single sample in a study of CD8 T cells in ankylosing spondylitis. TCRdb re-analysed the 5' RACE reads in MiXCR, keeping a single row per CDR3 protein. The profile covers approximately 100,000 distinct CDR3 sequences, with roughly 8.3% appearing a single time and around 10% taken by the ten largest. Sample: blood, either unsorted or a sorted T cell fraction (not recorded which). These receptor sequences come from a male donor with ankylosing spondylitis or in good health (not recorded which). The CDR3 runs from the conserved cysteine through the conserved F or W. The D gene is left open where the match is weak. Expanded clones get a size class; other rows say once, few or many, or leave the size out.

clone size | J gene | V gene | D gene | CDR3 DNA | CDR3 protein
many | TRBJ2-1 | TRBV11-2 | . | TGTGCCAGCAGCTGGACCCCCTGGCCTGAGCAGTTCTTC | CASSWTPWPEQFF
many | TRBJ2-2 | TRBV5-1 | . | TGCGCCAGCAGTGCATACGCGAACACCGGGGAGCTGTTTTTT | CASSAYANTGELFF
many | TRBJ2-7 | TRBV5-1 | . | TGCGCCAGCAGCTTGGAGGTACCCTACGAGCAGTACTTC | CASSLEVPYEQYF
. | TRBJ2-2 | TRBV2 | . | TGTGCCTCTCGAAGGGGGGTGAACACCGGGGAGCTGTTTTTT | CASRRGVNTGELFF
many | TRBJ1-5 | TRBV20-1 | . | TGCAGTGCTAGGTTAGGCAGGGCATCGCAGCCCCAGCATTTT | CSARLGRASQPQHF
many | TRBJ2-1 | TRBV14 | . | TGTGCCAGCAGCCAAGATTTCCGGCCAAGCTCCTACAATGAGCAGTTCTTC | CASSQDFRPSSYNEQFF
many | TRBJ2-3 | TRBV5-1 | TRBD2 | TGCGCCAGCAGCAGGACTAGCGGGAGCACAGATACGCAGTATTTT | CASSRTSGSTDTQYF
few | TRBJ2-1 | TRBV2 | . | TGTGCCAGCTCAGTGGGAGACTACAATGAGCAGTTCTTC | CASSVGDYNEQFF
many | TRBJ2-2 | TRBV5-1 | TRBD2 | TGCGCCAGCGGCGGGGGAGCTGGCACCGGGGAGCTGTTTTTT | CASGGGAGTGELFF
many | TRBJ2-3 | TRBV20-1 | TRBD2 | TGCAGTGCTACCAAGGTGGGACTAGCGGCCCAAAGAGATACGCAGTATTTT | CSATKVGLAAQRDTQYF
many | TRBJ1-1 | TRBV12-3/TRBV12-4 | . | TGTGCCAGCAGTGGGGGTGAAGCTTTCTTT | CASSGGEAFF
many | TRBJ1-1 | TRBV28 | . | TGTGCCAGTTTAACCCGGGGGGGCACTGAAGCTTTCTTT | CASLTRGGTEAFF
many | TRBJ1-2 | TRBV27 | . | TGTGCCAGCAGTTTAGGCTGGACAAGCGCTAACTATGGCTACACCTTC | CASSLGWTSANYGYTF
many | TRBJ2-1 | TRBV25-1 | . | TGTGCCAGCAGTGAACAGGGTAGTGAGCAGTTCTTC | CASSEQGSEQFF
few | TRBJ1-5 | TRBV12-3/TRBV12-4 | . | TGTGCCAGCAGTCCTTCTCCGGGTCAGCCCCAGCATTTT | CASSPSPGQPQHF
many | TRBJ2-3 | TRBV5-1 | TRBD2 | TGCGCCAGCAGCTTCGCGGCTAGCGGGATGGGTATTACAGATACGCAGTATTTT | CASSFAASGMGITDTQYF
many | TRBJ1-2 | TRBV4-3 | . | TGCGCCAGCAGCCACAGGGGCCGCCTTGGCTACACCTTC | CASSHRGRLGYTF
many | TRBJ1-1 | TRBV20-1 | . | TGCAGTGCTAGAGCGGGGGCAGGCCTGAACACTGAAGCTTTCTTT | CSARAGAGLNTEAFF
few | TRBJ2-5 | TRBV12-3/TRBV12-4 | . | TGTGCCAGCAGCCCCTTAGCTTGGCGGCAAGAGACCCAGTACTTC | CASSPLAWRQETQYF
many | TRBJ1-1 | TRBV3-1 | . | TGTGCCAGCAGCCCGGGAGACCCTGGAGGGACTGAAGCTTTCTTT | CASSPGDPGGTEAFF
many | TRBJ2-2 | TRBV11-2 | TRBD2 | TGTGCCAGCAGCTTAGTGGCCACAGGACGGGGGGTATCGAACACCGGGGAGCTGTTTTTT | CASSLVATGRGVSNTGELFF
. | TRBJ1-2 | TRBV13 | . | TGTGCCAGCAGCTATCGGACTGGGGACGGCTACACCTTC | CASSYRTGDGYTF
. | TRBJ1-5 | TRBV5-5 | . | TGTGCCAGCAGCTTAACGGACATTAGCAATCAGCCCCAGCATTTT | CASSLTDISNQPQHF
few | TRBJ2-4 | TRBV4-2 | . | TGTGCCAGCAGCCACTTGACGCGGGGCCAGGCCAAAAACATTCAGTACTTC | CASSHLTRGQAKNIQYF
. | TRBJ1-1 | TRBV27 | TRBD1 | TGTGCCAGCAGTTTTTCTCAGGGGGCTGAAGCTTTCTTT | CASSFSQGAEAFF
many | TRBJ2-2 | TRBV30 | . | TGTGCCTGGAGGTACCGCCGGGAGCTGTTTTTT | CAWRYRRELFF
many | TRBJ2-7 | TRBV12-3/TRBV12-4 | . | TGTGCCAGCAGTCCCATAAACGGGGGTACGGACTTC | CASSPINGGTDF
many | TRBJ2-5 | TRBV5-1 | TRBD1 | TGCGCCAGCAGCCCACTGACAGGGGGCGAAGAGACCCAGTACTTC | CASSPLTGGEETQYF
many | TRBJ1-1 | TRBV7-2 | . | TGTGCCAGCAGCCTGGGACCGTTGAGGGAAGCTTTCTTT | CASSLGPLREAFF
many | TRBJ1-3 | TRBV10-3 | . | TGTGCCATCAGGGAACAGGGAGCTGGAAACACCATATATTTT | CAIREQGAGNTIYF
many | TRBJ2-3 | TRBV20-1 | TRBD2 | TGCAGTGCGCCGGGACTAGCGGATCCCATAGATACGCAGTATTTT | CSAPGLADPIDTQYF
many | TRBJ2-3 | TRBV12-3/TRBV12-4 | . | TGTGCCAGCAGTTTCTCCACAGATACGCAGTATTTT | CASSFSTDTQYF
many | TRBJ2-5 | TRBV20-1 | . | TGCAGTGCCGGGACCGGAGTGGCCCAGTACTTC | CSAGTGVAQYF
many | TRBJ1-5 | TRBV24-1 | TRBD1 | TGTGCCACCCAGGGGGCTAACAATCAGCCCCAGCATTTT | CATQGANNQPQHF
many | TRBJ2-7 | TRBV7-9 | . | TGTGCCAGCAGCCATCTCGGGGCCTACGAGCAGTACTTC | CASSHLGAYEQYF
many | TRBJ1-5 | TRBV20-1 | . | TGCAGTGCTATTGTTGGGGAGTATCAGCCCCAGCATTTT | CSAIVGEYQPQHF
many | TRBJ1-4 | TRBV12-3/TRBV12-4 | . | TGTGCCAGCACCCAGGGGAGGAAACTGTTTTTT | CASTQGRKLFF
. | TRBJ1-2 | TRBV7-9 | . | TGTGCCAGCAGCTTAGTAGATTATGGCTACACCTTC | CASSLVDYGYTF
. | TRBJ2-7 | TRBV7-9 | TRBD1 | TGTGCCAGCAGCCTACAGGGGGCGATGAACTACGAGCAGTACTTC | CASSLQGAMNYEQYF